Below are 20 T cell receptor beta chains sequenced from a single sample in a study of CD8 T cells in ankylosing spondylitis. Study-level points and caveats: Ankylosing spondylitis blood seemed to carry a telltale TCR beta motif made of about 8 highly homologous variants.

MiXCR, applied by TCRdb to the 5' RACE reads, yields one record per CDR3 protein. Here the sample spans fewer than 400,000 distinct CDR3 sequences, about a fifth being singletons. No cognate antigen is known for these TCRs. What was sequenced was blood, either unsorted or a sorted T cell fraction (not recorded which). The receptors stem from a male donor with ankylosing spondylitis.

CDR3 protein: CASSLEGTSNYEQYF. The CDR3 region has the DNA TGTGCCAGCAGCTTAGAAGGGACTAGCAACTACGAGCAGTACTTC. V is TRBV7-8 and J is TRBJ2-7; 9 bases map to TRBD2. This CDR3 region has 15 residues. CDR1 and CDR2 from the germline V gene are SGHVS and FQNEAQ. With 1 base clipped from V and 3 bases from J, the junction kept 4 bases outside the gene matches.

This chain uses TRBV7-3 with TRBJ2-2, with 8 bases fitting TRBD2. CDR1 and CDR2 from the germline V gene are SGHTA and FQGTGA. V trimming: 6 bases; J trimming: 5 bases; junction bases outside the gene matches: 8. CDR3 length: 15 amino acids. The CDR3 DNA reads as TGTGCCAGCAGTTCCGGGACTAGGTATACCGGGGAGCTGTTTTTT. This codes for CASSSGTRYTGELFF.

This clonotype was seen many times. The rearrangement uses TRBV7-9 and TRBJ2-3; D not resolved. The CDR3 length is 15 residues. Germline lookup yields CDR1 SEHNR and CDR2 FQNEAQ (reference sequence). V lost 2 bases, J lost 1 base, and 10 bases lay in between. In nucleotides, the CDR3 is TGTGCCAGCAGCTTATCGGACCCCCGCACAGATACGCAGTATTTT. It specifies CASSLSDPRTDTQYF.

This clonotype has more than one count but fewer than ten. This rearrangement joins TRBV12-3 or TRBV12-4 to TRBJ1-6; D unclear. The CDR3 is made up of 16 amino acids. Trimming cost V 8 bases and J 7 bases, with 21 bases left between them. CDR3 protein: CASGDSSAFPNSPLHF. The CDR3, as DNA: TGTGCCAGCGGCGACTCCTCGGCTTTTCCCAATTCACCCCTCCACTTT.

This clonotype turned up a few times. The chain has TRBV20-1 and TRBJ2-1; 7 bases agree with TRBD1. This CDR3 is built from 14 residues. Trimming took 6 bases from V and 3 from J; bases not matched to a gene: 8. Per germline, CDR1 DFQATT and CDR2 SNEGSKA (reference sequence). In DNA form, the CDR3 reads TGCAGTGCCAATCCGACAGGGCTCTACAATGAGCAGTTCTTC. It is translated as CSANPTGLYNEQFF.

CDR3 protein: CASSLGVGNTGELFF. CDR3 nucleotide sequence: TGTGCCAGCAGTTTAGGTGTGGGGAACACCGGGGAGCTGTTTTTT. This chain joins TRBV12-3 or TRBV12-4 and TRBJ2-2, with no clear D. V was shortened by 1 base and J by 1 base, with 7 bases between the two germline ends. The CDR3 has 15 residues.

The genes are TRBV5-4 and TRBJ2-3; TRBD2 matches at 11 bases. With V trimmed by 4 bases and J by 5 bases, 6 bases remained unmatched. Germline-derived CDR1 and CDR2 are SGHNT and YYREEE (reference sequence). CDR3 length equals 15 residues. CDR3 coding DNA: TGTGCCAGCAGCCTGACTAGCGGGATCAAAGATACGCAGTATTTT. Translated: CASSLTSGIKDTQYF.

The CDR3 DNA reads as TGTGCCAGCAGCTTCTATTCCAGGGAGGGCGATACGCAGTATTTT. Protein product: CASSFYSREGDTQYF. The V call is TRBV7-9, the J call TRBJ2-3, with 7 bases fitting TRBD2. The J segment lost 6 bases and the V segment lost 3 bases, leaving 9 bases of the junction unmatched. The CDR3 extends over 15 amino acids. Per the germline V gene, CDR1 is SEHNR and CDR2 is FQNEAQ (reference sequence).

This clonotype has a handful of counts. The chain links TRBV20-1 to TRBJ2-7, with 9 nucleotides matching TRBD1. Germline V gene lookup returns CDR1 DFQATT and CDR2 SNEGSKA (reference sequence). This CDR3 spans 12 amino acids. The V and J ends lost 7 bases and 3 bases, in that order; junction bases with no gene match: 4. The CDR3: CSVSDRGYEQYF. In DNA form, the CDR3 reads TGCAGTGTGTCGGACAGGGGCTACGAGCAGTACTTC.

V is TRBV11-3 and J is TRBJ2-1; weak D call: TRBD2 (6 bases). Germline V lookup: CDR1 SGHNT, CDR2 YENEEA. CDR3 length: 15 amino acids. V was pared by 4 bases and J by 5 bases, with 15 bases between. In nucleotides, the CDR3 is TGTGCCAGCAGCTCCGGGGACTTGGAGGACAATGAGCAGTTCTTC. Residues: CASSSGDLEDNEQFF. Full variable domain (rest looked up from reference TRBV11-3 and TRBJ2-1): EAGVVQSPRYKIIEKKQPVAFWCNPISGHNTLYWYLQNLGQGPELLIRYENEEAVDDSQLPKDRFSAERLKGVDSTLKIQPAELGDSAVYLCASSSGDLEDNEQFFGPGTRLTVL.

This clonotype appeared a few times. The gene calls are TRBV20-1 and TRBJ2-3; D tentatively fits TRBD1 or TRBD2 (5 bases each). CDR3 length: 16 residues. The V gene's germline CDR1 is DFQATT and CDR2 SNEGSKA (reference sequence). V dropped 3 bases and J dropped 0 bases, with 16 bases sitting between them. The CDR3 DNA sequence: TGCAGTGCTAGGACCCCGGGGCTGAAAAGCACAGATACGCAGTATTTT. Its protein product is CSARTPGLKSTDTQYF.

This clonotype was picked up many times. The chain combines TRBV29-1 with TRBJ2-7; D is ambiguous. The germline CDR1 and CDR2 sequences are SQVTM and ANQGSEA. The V and J ends lost 2 bases and 7 bases respectively, with 9 bases between them. The CDR3 is 11 residues long. CDR3 in DNA: TGCAGCGTTGAAATGTCCAGGGAGCAGTACTTC. As protein: CSVEMSREQYF.

This clonotype appeared a few times. The gene calls are TRBV18 and TRBJ2-1; D might be TRBD1 (6 bases). Germline loops: CDR1 KGHSH, CDR2 LQKENI. V shed 6 bases and J shed 7 bases, with 19 bases lying between them. This CDR3 region has 15 residues. The CDR3 protein is CASSTGISSWNEQFF. For the CDR3, the DNA is TGTGCCAGCTCTACAGGGATTTCAAGCTGGAATGAGCAGTTCTTC.

CDR3 protein: CASGNRGSSYNEQFF. Here the CDR3 DNA reads TGCGCCAGCGGCAACCGGGGGAGCTCCTACAATGAGCAGTTCTTC. The rearrangement uses TRBV5-1 and TRBJ2-1, with a tentative D call TRBD2 (6 bases). The CDR3 totals 15 residues. Germline V CDR1 and CDR2: SGHRS, YFSETQ. Trimming stripped 7 bases from V and 0 bases from J, with 14 bases between.

This clonotype appeared a few times. The rearrangement uses TRBV7-2 and TRBJ1-4; D call uncertain. The length of the CDR3 is 15 residues. Looked up from germline, CDR1 is SGHTA and CDR2 is FQGNSA. With 0 bases removed from V and 5 bases from J, the gap between germline ends came to 10 bases. CDR3 coding DNA: TGTGCCAGCAGCTTAGCCACCGGCCGAAATGAAAAACTGTTTTTT. Protein: CASSLATGRNEKLFF.

This clonotype has a handful of counts. This chain joins TRBV15 and TRBJ1-5, with D perhaps matching TRBD1 (5 bases). The ends were cut back, 4 bases at V and 5 bases at J, with 18 bases in the middle. Looked up from germline, CDR1 is LNHNV and CDR2 is YYDKDF (reference sequence). The CDR3 consists of 16 residues. The CDR3 sequence: CATSTDETVKYQPQHF. The CDR3 DNA reads as TGTGCCACCAGCACCGACGAGACAGTCAAGTATCAGCCCCAGCATTTT.

This chain links TRBV27 with TRBJ2-1; perhaps TRBD2 as D (5 bases). V lost 8 bases and J lost 9, with 17 bases in between. The CDR3 consists of 13 residues. The germline CDR1 and CDR2 sequences are MNHEY and SMNVEV (reference sequence). This CDR3 reads CASVSGHRGEQFF. The CDR3 region has the DNA TGTGCCAGCGTCTCCGGCCACCGGGGTGAGCAGTTCTTC.

This clonotype has just one count. This chain links TRBV20-1 with TRBJ2-1; possibly TRBD1 for D (5 bases). The CDR3 spans 15 residues. Germline V lookup: CDR1 DFQATT, CDR2 SNEGSKA (reference sequence). Trimming took 2 bases from V and 9 from J, leaving 20 bases between them. CDR3: CSARPLGGATGEQFF. The CDR3 coding sequence is TGCAGTGCTAGACCGCTTGGCGGAGCCACAGGTGAGCAGTTCTTC.

This clonotype turned up a few times. The rearrangement links TRBV3-1 to TRBJ1-5; 7 nucleotides match TRBD1. CDR1 LGHDT and CDR2 YNNKEL come from the germline V gene (reference sequence). The junction had 12 bases not matched to a gene; V was cut back by 6 bases and J by 1 base. The CDR3 covers 17 residues. The CDR3 DNA is TGTGCCAGCAGTAAGACAGGGACTAGTATAAGCAATCAGCCCCAGCATTTT. This encodes CASSKTGTSISNQPQHF.

The chain is built from TRBV19 and TRBJ2-1; D perhaps matches TRBD2 (6 bases). The CDR3 is 19 residues long. V gave up 3 bases and J gave up 9 bases, with 30 bases separating them. The germline CDR1 and CDR2 sequences are LNHDA and SQIVND (reference sequence). The CDR3 reads CASSIPLWRGGTSGGEQFF. The CDR3 DNA follows: TGTGCCAGTAGTATCCCCTTGTGGCGAGGCGGGACGTCCGGAGGTGAGCAGTTCTTC.